This entry lists 10 T cell receptor beta chains sequenced from one sample in a study of CD8 T cells in ankylosing spondylitis. These TCRs' antigens remain unknown. A single record per CDR3 protein comes from TCRdb applying MiXCR to the 5' RACE reads. The repertoire has some 800,000 distinct CDR3 sequences, 12% of them found once; the top ten carry roughly 0.51%. Overall study results and limits: In ankylosing spondylitis blood, a motif of roughly 8 highly homologous TCR beta variants appeared characteristic.

The sequenced sample was blood, either unsorted or a sorted T cell fraction (not recorded which). The receptors here all came from a male donor with ankylosing spondylitis.

Here the CDR3 reads CASSRTDATNEKLFF. DNA of the CDR3: TGTGCCAGCAGCCGGACGGATGCAACTAATGAAAAACTGTTTTTT. This sequence joins TRBV7-9 and TRBJ1-4; D is uncertain. The CDR3 is 15 residues long. Trimming took off 5 bases at V and 0 bases at J, with 10 bases between the two ends. Germline CDR1 is SEHNR and CDR2 is FQNEAQ (reference sequence).

This clonotype was detected only a few times. V usage is TRBV7-9 and J usage is TRBJ2-1; 7 nucleotides align to TRBD2. The CDR3 is 13 residues long. V lost 5 bases, J lost 6 bases, and 4 bases stayed unmatched. Germline CDR1 and CDR2: SEHNR and FQNEAQ (reference sequence). CDR3 DNA: TGTGCCAGCAGCCCGGGACTACGCAATGAGCAGTTCTTC. Its protein product is CASSPGLRNEQFF.

The chain employs TRBV20-1 and TRBJ1-1, with TRBD1 matching 10 bases. V dropped 4 bases and J dropped 8; count of bases not matched to a gene: 4. CDR1 and CDR2 (germline): DFQATT, SNEGSKA (reference sequence). This CDR3 contains 12 residues. The CDR3 nucleotides are TGCAGTGCTACCCCGGGACAGGGGGAAGCTTTCTTT. Translating gives CSATPGQGEAFF.

This clonotype came up many times. One end of the junction varies from germline; a read error may be responsible. J is TRBJ2-1 and V is TRBV5-1; perhaps TRBD1 as D (5 bases). The CDR3 loop spans 13 amino acids. Germline V gene lookup returns CDR1 SGHRS and CDR2 YFSETQ. The CDR3 nucleotides read TGTGCCAGCAGCTTAGGGGACTACAATGAGCAGTTCTTC. Its protein is CASSLGDYNEQFF.

The CDR3 sequence: CASSYSAERTYGYTF. DNA of the CDR3: TGTGCCAGCAGTTACTCGGCAGAAAGGACCTATGGCTACACCTTC. The genes are TRBV6-2 or TRBV6-3 and TRBJ1-2; D gene uncertain. Germline assignment: CDR1 MNHEY and CDR2 SVGEGT. V was cut by 0 bases and J by 4 bases, with 12 bases left in between. The CDR3 extends over 15 amino acids.

This clonotype was recorded many times. The V call is TRBV5-1, the J call TRBJ2-7; 8 bases agree with TRBD2. The V gene's germline CDR1 is SGHRS and CDR2 YFSETQ. This CDR3 has 13 residues. V shed 4 bases and J 1 base; nucleotides not matched to a gene: 1. In DNA, the CDR3 is TGCGCCAGCAGCCGGGAGGGGTCCTACGAGCAGTACTTC. It yields the protein CASSREGSYEQYF.

This clonotype occurred many times. V gene TRBV5-1 combines with J gene TRBJ1-1; D gene uncertain. Trimming cost V 5 bases and J 0 bases, with 14 bases left between them. The CDR3 has 15 residues. Germline CDR1 and CDR2: SGHRS and YFSETQ. The CDR3 loop is CASRQWTGMNTEAFF. Written as DNA, the CDR3 is TGCGCCAGCAGACAATGGACCGGTATGAACACTGAAGCTTTCTTT.

This clonotype was seen repeatedly, ten times or more. V usage is TRBV29-1 and J usage is TRBJ1-5, with 10 bases aligning to TRBD1. Losses at the gene ends were 6 bases for V and 1 base for J; bases not matched to a gene: 6. From germline, CDR1 is SQVTM and CDR2 ANQGSEA. This CDR3 comprises 15 residues. CDR3 protein: CSVLGDRGSNQPQHF. The CDR3 coding sequence is TGCAGCGTGCTTGGGGACAGGGGCAGCAATCAGCCCCAGCATTTT.

The genes are TRBV20-1 and TRBJ2-7; D is perhaps TRBD2 (5 bases). The CDR3 length is 14 residues. Germline values: CDR1 DFQATT, CDR2 SNEGSKA (reference sequence). With 2 bases removed from V and 5 bases from J, the gap between germline ends came to 16 bases. CDR3 sequence reads: CSARNLRRRNEQYF. The CDR3 DNA sequence: TGCAGTGCTAGAAACTTAAGGAGGAGGAACGAGCAGTACTTC.

The sample holds many counts of this clonotype. The V gene is TRBV12-3 or TRBV12-4, the J gene TRBJ2-3; 9 bases are a match to TRBD2. The CDR3 is 14 residues long. J lost 6 bases, V lost 6 bases, and 7 bases had no gene match. The CDR3 nucleotides are TGTGCCAGCAGCCGACGACTAGCGGCGGATACGCAGTATTTT. Translating gives CASSRRLAADTQYF.